A single sample gave rise to the 4 T cell receptor beta chains below, sequenced in a study of cytotoxic CD8 clonotypes in ibrutinib-treated CLL. Method: immunoSEQ multiplex PCR; TCRdb's copy keeps in-frame clones and lacks some. The table shows roughly 170,000 clones, with around 80% occurring only once. Specimen: PBMCs, collected after 24 months of ibrutinib treatment. The receptors originated from a human donor with chronic lymphocytic leukemia.

The rearrangement links TRBV11-2 to TRBJ2-5, with TRBD1 as a possible D gene (5 bases). This CDR3 contains 15 residues. Trimming took off 2 bases at V and 5 bases at J, with 15 bases between the two ends. Per germline, CDR1 SGHAT and CDR2 FQNNGV. CDR3 sequence: CASSLTAGSGETQYF. As DNA, the CDR3 is TGTGCCAGCAGCTTAACGGCAGGGTCTGGGGAGACCCAGTACTTC.

This chain links TRBV27 with TRBJ1-1; D not certain. V was pared by 6 bases and J by 2 bases, with 19 bases between. The length of the CDR3 is 16 residues. The germline CDR1 and CDR2 sequences are MNHEY and SMNVEV (reference sequence). This CDR3 is CASSYTEPRHNTEAFF. Here the CDR3 DNA reads TGTGCCAGCAGCTACACCGAACCTCGGCATAACACTGAAGCTTTCTTT.

V is TRBV5-5 and J is TRBJ1-1, with unresolved D. The germline V and J ends were trimmed by 0 bases and 2 bases, with 5 bases remaining between them. The CDR3 is 13 residues long. Looked up from germline, CDR1 is SGHKS and CDR2 is YYEKEE (reference sequence). For the CDR3, the DNA is TGTGCCAGCAGCTTGGAATCAAACACTGAAGCTTTCTTT. As protein: CASSLESNTEAFF. The whole variable domain, filled in from reference TRBV5-5 and TRBJ1-1, reads DAGVTQSPTHLIKTRGQQVTLRCSPISGHKSVSWYQQVLGQGPQFIFQYYEKEERGRGNFPDRFSARQFPNYSSELNVNALLLGDSALYLCASSLESNTEAFFGQGTRLTVV.

The chain has TRBV5-8 and TRBJ1-2; 10 bases map to TRBD1. The germline CDR1 and CDR2 sequences are SGHTS and YDEGEE. With 3 bases clipped from V and 5 bases from J, the junction kept 7 bases outside the gene matches. The CDR3 loop spans 15 amino acids. The CDR3 DNA reads as TGTGCCAGCAGCTCAAGACAGGGGGCGGTTTATGGCTACACCTTC. It yields the protein CASSSRQGAVYGYTF.